This note documents a single T cell receptor (beta chain) sequence. TCRdb reprocessed the 5' RACE reads and reports one entry per CDR3 protein, with no DNA. The sample has 200,000 to 300,000 distinct CDR3 sequences; the top ten hold around 4.2%. Germline V gene data show CDR1 as SGHDT and CDR2 as YYEEEE. The CDR3 sequence is 13 residues long. This sample stems from a study of T cells expressing NK-cell markers. Looking at the study overall: Among eight sequenced donors, seven carried HCMV seropositivity while one was seronegative.

The specimen sequenced was blood T cells: a sorted CD56 or NKG2C T cell subset, CD4+ or CD8+ T cells, or bulk PBMC T cells (not recorded which). V is TRBV5-6 and J is TRBJ1-4; TCRdb picks TRBD1, but there is no DNA to check that call. This TCR was recovered from a woman between 18 and 70 years old in good health. The CDR3 region is CASSYRDREKLFF.